The clone carrying this T cell receptor beta chain appeared once. Antigen: not known. The record originates from a study of CD8+ T cells in alopecia areata. Study-level information: Tofacitinib continued for 6 to 18 months and was then withheld for 6 months.

Treatment in this sample: oral pan-JAK inhibitor, 5-10 mg twice daily. The V end lost 2 bases, the J end lost 5 bases, and 15 bases lay between the germline ends. CDR1 SGHVS and CDR2 FQNEAQ come from the germline V gene. This CDR3 contains 16 residues. Extraction and reverse transcription of RNA yielded cDNA as the sequencing template. Produced via immunoSEQ multiplex PCR; TCRdb's table is partial and in-frame only. This sample has about 220,000 clones, with around 57% found just once. Study findings and constraints: Especially in alopecia totalis/universalis, lesional scalp showed greater clonality than normal scalp did. Within the top 100, expanded CD8+ clones significantly decreased with tofacitinib, as did scalp clonality.

This clonotype was obtained from a human donor with alopecia areata. This sequence joins TRBV7-8 and TRBJ2-2; the D gene is possibly TRBD1 (6 bases). Material: CD4+ T cells sorted from blood, obtained at week 4, from a patient treated with tofacitinib. The CDR3 bases are TGTGCCAGCAGCTTATATTCACAGGGCAGGACCGGGGAGCTGTTTTTT. Protein sequence: CASSLYSQGRTGELFF. Full variable domain (rest looked up from reference TRBV7-8 and TRBJ2-2): GAGVSQSPRYKVAKRGQDVALRCDPISGHVSLFWYQQALGQGPEFLTYFQNEAQLDKSGLPSDRFFAERPEGSVSTLKIQRTQQEDSAVYLCASSLYSQGRTGELFFGEGSRLTVL.